The 27 T cell receptor beta chains reported below all come from one sample, sequenced in a study of blood T cells in healthy people across ages. Then a second PCR, running about 6 to 12 cycles, was carried out with a sample-barcoded 5' primer and a J-beta primer mix. TCRdb fed the 5' RACE reads into MiXCR, producing one record per CDR3 protein. The profile shows roughly 800,000 distinct CDR3 sequences, nearly 60% of them singletons. Material for sequencing was blood. These receptors all come from a man aged 25-45 years in good health.

This clonotype was seen a handful of times. The chain couples TRBV4-3 to TRBJ2-5, with D tentatively TRBD1 or TRBD2 (5 bases each). Germline V gene sequence: CDR1 LGHNA, CDR2 YSLEER. The CDR3 extends over 16 amino acids. V was cut by 4 bases and J by 5 bases, with 20 bases left in between. CDR3 region: CASSRGDSLEGETQYF. As DNA, the CDR3 is TGCGCCAGCAGCCGGGGCGACTCCCTCGAGGGGGAGACCCAGTACTTC.

V is TRBV5-1 and J is TRBJ2-2; 11 bases agree with TRBD1. CDR3 length: 14 amino acids. CDR1 and CDR2 from the germline V gene are SGHRS and YFSETQ. V lost 4 bases, J lost 6 bases, and 2 bases stayed unmatched. Here the CDR3 reads CASSAGQGAGELFF. Here the CDR3 DNA reads TGCGCCAGCAGCGCGGGACAGGGGGCCGGGGAGCTGTTTTTT.

This clonotype has only a few counts. V gene TRBV6-2 or TRBV6-3 combines with J gene TRBJ2-5; D is perhaps TRBD1 (5 bases). The CDR3 totals 15 residues. The germline V and J ends were trimmed by 7 bases and 0 bases, with 15 bases remaining between them. CDR1 is MNHEY, CDR2 SVGEGT, per germline. The CDR3 reads CASTIGVTYQETQYF. The CDR3 DNA follows: TGTGCCAGCACTATAGGGGTTACCTACCAAGAGACCCAGTACTTC.

V usage is TRBV29-1 and J usage is TRBJ2-5; TRBD2 is a possible D gene (7 bases). V lost 3 bases and J lost 5, with 16 bases in between. This CDR3 comprises 14 residues. Germline V CDR1 and CDR2: SQVTM, ANQGSEA. DNA for the CDR3: TGCAGCGTTGATCATGGGGGAGGGGGGGAGACCCAGTACTTC. Its protein is CSVDHGGGGETQYF. Full variable domain (outside the CDR3, taken from reference TRBV29-1 and TRBJ2-5): SAVISQKPSRDICQRGTSLTIQCQVDSQVTMMFWYRQQPGQSLTLIATANQGSEATYESGFVIDKFPISRPNLTFSTLTVSNMSPEDSSIYLCSVDHGGGGETQYFGPGTRLLVL.

The chain joins TRBV18 to TRBJ2-6; 7 nucleotides match TRBD1. Unmatched junction bases numbered 11, after V lost 8 bases and J lost 4 bases. This CDR3 is 16 amino acids long. CDR1 is KGHSH, CDR2 LQKENI, per germline. CDR3 nucleotide sequence: TGTGCCAGCCGAATCACAGGGGTCCGAGGGGCCAACGTCCTGACTTTC. As protein: CASRITGVRGANVLTF.

The chain has TRBV3-1 and TRBJ1-1; D is uncertain. CDR3 length: 15 amino acids. CDR1 is LGHDT and CDR2 is YNNKEL in the germline V gene (reference sequence). Trimming cost V 1 base and J 4 bases, with 13 bases left between them. CDR3 DNA sequence: TGTGCCAGCAGCCAAGGATATGGGGTACGCACTGAAGCTTTCTTT. This codes for CASSQGYGVRTEAFF.

The rearrangement links TRBV7-2 to TRBJ2-7; 9 positions agree with TRBD1. The better agreement between TRBJ2-5 and the DNA end casts doubt on the J call. Germline CDR1 reads SGHTA; CDR2 reads FQGNSA. CDR3 length: 16 residues. CDR3 sequence reads: CASSYMSTGGVKTQYF. DNA of the CDR3: TGTGCCAGCAGCTACATGTCTACAGGGGGCGTAAAGACCCAGTACTTC.

This clonotype has only a few counts. The chain is built from TRBV5-1 and TRBJ2-7, with 7 bases aligning to TRBD2. CDR1 and CDR2 (germline): SGHRS, YFSETQ. The CDR3 sequence is 15 residues long. V lost 4 bases, J lost 3 bases, and 10 bases stayed unmatched. The CDR3 here is CASSPSSGGYYEQYF. DNA of the CDR3: TGCGCCAGCAGCCCCTCTTCCGGGGGGTACTACGAGCAGTACTTC.

The CDR3 DNA is TGTGCCAGCAGTTTACCAACCCGGGGACTAGCGGGAGCGGTCACCGGGGAGCTGTTTTTT. As protein: CASSLPTRGLAGAVTGELFF. The V gene is TRBV27, the J gene TRBJ2-2; TRBD2 aligns across 14 bases. The junction had 12 bases not matched to a gene; V was cut back by 2 bases and J by 4 bases. CDR1 and CDR2 from the germline V gene are MNHEY and SMNVEV (reference sequence). This CDR3 contains 20 residues.

The V gene is TRBV11-2, the J gene TRBJ2-7, with D uncertain. The DNA end is a closer match to TRBJ2-5, so the J assignment may be wrong. The CDR3 sequence is 15 residues long. CDR1 and CDR2 from the germline V gene are SGHAT and FQNNGV. The CDR3 is CASSLEIQSKETQYF. CDR3 in DNA: TGTGCCAGCAGCTTAGAGATTCAGTCGAAAGAGACCCAGTACTTC.

This chain joins TRBV20-1 and TRBJ2-1, with TRBD2 matching 15 bases. This CDR3 contains 17 residues. V shed 5 bases, J shed 2 bases, and the junction held 7 bases outside the gene matches. Germline CDR1 reads DFQATT; CDR2 reads SNEGSKA (reference sequence). The CDR3 coding sequence is TGCAGTGCTTGGACCGGGACTAGCGGGGGGACCTACAATGAGCAGTTCTTC. It encodes CSAWTGTSGGTYNEQFF.

The V gene is TRBV7-6, the J gene TRBJ2-3; 10 bases align to TRBD1. Germline-derived CDR1 and CDR2 are SGHVS and FNYEAQ. The CDR3 runs 16 residues. Trimming removed 5 bases from V and 5 bases from J; junction bases left unmatched: 10. CDR3 loop: CASSNELRDRGDTQYF. Here the CDR3 DNA reads TGTGCCAGCAGCAACGAACTACGGGACAGGGGAGATACGCAGTATTTT.

The chain uses TRBV24-1 and TRBJ2-5; TRBD1 matches 7 bases. J lost 2 bases, V lost 2 bases, and 4 bases had no gene match. The germline gives CDR1 KGHDR, CDR2 SFDVKD. This CDR3 region has 15 residues. This CDR3 reads CATSDSGGPQETQYF. CDR3 nucleotide sequence: TGTGCCACCAGTGATTCAGGGGGTCCACAAGAGACCCAGTACTTC.

The V and J genes are TRBV20-1 and TRBJ2-1, with 10 bases aligning to TRBD2. V trimming: 6 bases; J trimming: 8 bases; junction bases outside the gene matches: 10. The CDR3 contains 14 residues. Germline V gene data show CDR1 as DFQATT and CDR2 as SNEGSKA (reference sequence). CDR3 amino acids: CSASTSGWGDEQFF. The CDR3 region has the DNA TGCAGTGCGTCGACTAGCGGGTGGGGCGATGAGCAGTTCTTC.

The CDR3 DNA sequence: TGCAGTGCTAGAGTTGGAGACGGACACATGAACACTGAAGCTTTCTTT. As protein: CSARVGDGHMNTEAFF. The chain recombines TRBV20-1 with TRBJ1-1; D is possibly TRBD1 (5 bases). CDR1 is DFQATT, CDR2 SNEGSKA, per germline (reference sequence). The V gene lost 1 base and the J gene lost 0 bases, with 15 bases spanning the gap. The CDR3 has 16 amino acids.

J is TRBJ2-7 and V is TRBV27; 7 nucleotides line up with TRBD1. The J call may be faulty, since TRBJ2-5 better matches the DNA end. Germline values: CDR1 MNHEY, CDR2 SMNVEV (reference sequence). There are 16 residues in the CDR3. In DNA form, the CDR3 reads TGTGCCAGCAGTTCCCGCCTGGACAGGTTTGGAAAGACCCAGTACTTC. This encodes CASSSRLDRFGKTQYF.

This clonotype was found a few times. In nucleotides, the CDR3 is TGCAGCGTTGAAGATCCAGCTAGCGGGGGGGCCTTTGAGACCCAGTACTTC. It yields the protein CSVEDPASGGAFETQYF. The J gene is TRBJ2-5, the V gene TRBV29-1; the match to TRBD2 covers 12 bases. V lost 0 bases and J lost 5; bases outside the gene matches: 10. This CDR3 is 17 amino acids long. Germline V gene lookup returns CDR1 SQVTM and CDR2 ANQGSEA.

The chain couples TRBV11-2 to TRBJ2-7, with 14 bases that match TRBD2. The CDR3 sequence is 15 residues long. Germline values: CDR1 SGHAT, CDR2 FQNNGV. V gave up 4 bases and J gave up 7 bases; unmatched junction bases: 6. The DNA for the CDR3 is TGTGCCAGCAGCTCGGGACTAGCGGGAGTTGATGAGCAGTACTTC. Its translation is CASSSGLAGVDEQYF.

In its sample, this clonotype was seen a few times. This sequence joins TRBV12-3 or TRBV12-4 and TRBJ2-1, with 10 bases fitting TRBD2. V trimming: 7 bases; J trimming: 6 bases; junction bases outside the gene matches: 6. CDR3 size: 14 residues. CDR3 loop: CASTPGLASNEQFF. CDR3 bases: TGTGCCAGCACACCGGGACTAGCGTCCAATGAGCAGTTCTTC.

This clonotype was observed a few times. The chain joins TRBV7-2 to TRBJ1-6; perhaps TRBD1 as D (5 bases). V was trimmed by 5 bases and J by 6 bases, leaving 8 bases between them. In germline, CDR1 is SGHTA, CDR2 FQGNSA. The length of the CDR3 is 13 residues. CDR3 nucleotide sequence: TGTGCCAGCAGCCAACAGGCTAATTCACCCCTCCACTTT. This translates into CASSQQANSPLHF.

In its sample, this clonotype was seen a few times. The chain recombines TRBV3-1 with TRBJ1-2; unclear D gene. Germline values: CDR1 LGHDT, CDR2 YNNKEL (reference sequence). The CDR3 has 14 amino acids. V gave up 6 bases and J gave up 4 bases, with 15 bases separating them. The CDR3 DNA sequence: TGTGCCAGCAGAGCCGCTGACACCCTCTATGGCTACACCTTC. Encoded protein: CASRAADTLYGYTF. Supplemented by reference TRBV3-1 and TRBJ1-2, the full variable domain reads DTAVSQTPKYLVTQMGNDKSIKCEQNLGHDTMYWYKQDSKKFLKIMFSYNNKELIINETVPNRFSPKSPDKAHLNLHINSLELGDSAVYFCASRAADTLYGYTFGSGTRLTVV.

The chain has TRBV6-1 and TRBJ1-6; D perhaps matches TRBD1 (5 bases). CDR1 and CDR2 (germline): MNHNS, SASEGT. V was pared by 10 bases and J by 9 bases, with 13 bases between. The CDR3 is 12 amino acids. Written as DNA, the CDR3 is TGTGCCACCGAAATCGGGGGTTCACCCCTCCACTTT. It translates to CATEIGGSPLHF.

The chain combines TRBV5-1 with TRBJ2-5; weak D call: TRBD1 (6 bases). The germline V gene has CDR1 SGHRS and CDR2 YFSETQ. V gave up 4 bases and J gave up 2 bases, with 30 bases separating them. The CDR3 is 20 amino acids. The CDR3 nucleotides read TGCGCCAGCAGCCATGTATTGGGATCAGGGGCAAAGATTCCGCAAGAGACCCAGTACTTC. As protein: CASSHVLGSGAKIPQETQYF.

The chain couples TRBV29-1 to TRBJ2-4, with a tentative D call TRBD2 (6 bases). The germline V gene encodes CDR1 SQVTM and CDR2 ANQGSEA. The CDR3 is made up of 11 amino acids. Trimming took off 7 bases at V and 13 bases at J, with 17 bases between the two ends. The CDR3 region is CSARGSGEQYF. For the CDR3, the DNA is TGCAGCGCCCGAGGTTCGGGGGAGCAGTACTTC.

The rearrangement links TRBV4-2 to TRBJ2-7, with TRBD2 as a possible D gene (5 bases). Per the germline V gene, CDR1 is LGHNA and CDR2 is YNFKEQ. V shed 4 bases and J shed 0 bases, with 16 bases lying between them. CDR3 length equals 16 residues. The CDR3 sequence: CASSLSEGTNSYEQYF. In DNA, the CDR3 is TGTGCCAGCAGCCTTTCTGAGGGAACAAACTCCTACGAGCAGTACTTC.

This clonotype was seen a handful of times. The chain uses TRBV7-2 and TRBJ2-7; no firm D call. CDR3 length equals 13 residues. Germline V gives CDR1 SGHTA, CDR2 FQGNSA. V shed 6 bases and J shed 0 bases, with 9 bases lying between them. CDR3 in DNA: TGTGCCAGCAGATACGAGGTCTCCTACGAGCAGTACTTC. Translation gives CASRYEVSYEQYF.

The rearrangement joins TRBV7-2 to TRBJ2-2, with a tentative D call TRBD2 (5 bases). V lost 9 bases, J lost 8 bases, and 13 bases lay in between. The CDR3 extends over 12 amino acids. Germline loops: CDR1 SGHTA, CDR2 FQGNSA. The CDR3 DNA follows: TGTGCCAGTAGCGCCGGGGTTGGGGAGCTGTTTTTT. Its translation: CASSAGVGELFF.